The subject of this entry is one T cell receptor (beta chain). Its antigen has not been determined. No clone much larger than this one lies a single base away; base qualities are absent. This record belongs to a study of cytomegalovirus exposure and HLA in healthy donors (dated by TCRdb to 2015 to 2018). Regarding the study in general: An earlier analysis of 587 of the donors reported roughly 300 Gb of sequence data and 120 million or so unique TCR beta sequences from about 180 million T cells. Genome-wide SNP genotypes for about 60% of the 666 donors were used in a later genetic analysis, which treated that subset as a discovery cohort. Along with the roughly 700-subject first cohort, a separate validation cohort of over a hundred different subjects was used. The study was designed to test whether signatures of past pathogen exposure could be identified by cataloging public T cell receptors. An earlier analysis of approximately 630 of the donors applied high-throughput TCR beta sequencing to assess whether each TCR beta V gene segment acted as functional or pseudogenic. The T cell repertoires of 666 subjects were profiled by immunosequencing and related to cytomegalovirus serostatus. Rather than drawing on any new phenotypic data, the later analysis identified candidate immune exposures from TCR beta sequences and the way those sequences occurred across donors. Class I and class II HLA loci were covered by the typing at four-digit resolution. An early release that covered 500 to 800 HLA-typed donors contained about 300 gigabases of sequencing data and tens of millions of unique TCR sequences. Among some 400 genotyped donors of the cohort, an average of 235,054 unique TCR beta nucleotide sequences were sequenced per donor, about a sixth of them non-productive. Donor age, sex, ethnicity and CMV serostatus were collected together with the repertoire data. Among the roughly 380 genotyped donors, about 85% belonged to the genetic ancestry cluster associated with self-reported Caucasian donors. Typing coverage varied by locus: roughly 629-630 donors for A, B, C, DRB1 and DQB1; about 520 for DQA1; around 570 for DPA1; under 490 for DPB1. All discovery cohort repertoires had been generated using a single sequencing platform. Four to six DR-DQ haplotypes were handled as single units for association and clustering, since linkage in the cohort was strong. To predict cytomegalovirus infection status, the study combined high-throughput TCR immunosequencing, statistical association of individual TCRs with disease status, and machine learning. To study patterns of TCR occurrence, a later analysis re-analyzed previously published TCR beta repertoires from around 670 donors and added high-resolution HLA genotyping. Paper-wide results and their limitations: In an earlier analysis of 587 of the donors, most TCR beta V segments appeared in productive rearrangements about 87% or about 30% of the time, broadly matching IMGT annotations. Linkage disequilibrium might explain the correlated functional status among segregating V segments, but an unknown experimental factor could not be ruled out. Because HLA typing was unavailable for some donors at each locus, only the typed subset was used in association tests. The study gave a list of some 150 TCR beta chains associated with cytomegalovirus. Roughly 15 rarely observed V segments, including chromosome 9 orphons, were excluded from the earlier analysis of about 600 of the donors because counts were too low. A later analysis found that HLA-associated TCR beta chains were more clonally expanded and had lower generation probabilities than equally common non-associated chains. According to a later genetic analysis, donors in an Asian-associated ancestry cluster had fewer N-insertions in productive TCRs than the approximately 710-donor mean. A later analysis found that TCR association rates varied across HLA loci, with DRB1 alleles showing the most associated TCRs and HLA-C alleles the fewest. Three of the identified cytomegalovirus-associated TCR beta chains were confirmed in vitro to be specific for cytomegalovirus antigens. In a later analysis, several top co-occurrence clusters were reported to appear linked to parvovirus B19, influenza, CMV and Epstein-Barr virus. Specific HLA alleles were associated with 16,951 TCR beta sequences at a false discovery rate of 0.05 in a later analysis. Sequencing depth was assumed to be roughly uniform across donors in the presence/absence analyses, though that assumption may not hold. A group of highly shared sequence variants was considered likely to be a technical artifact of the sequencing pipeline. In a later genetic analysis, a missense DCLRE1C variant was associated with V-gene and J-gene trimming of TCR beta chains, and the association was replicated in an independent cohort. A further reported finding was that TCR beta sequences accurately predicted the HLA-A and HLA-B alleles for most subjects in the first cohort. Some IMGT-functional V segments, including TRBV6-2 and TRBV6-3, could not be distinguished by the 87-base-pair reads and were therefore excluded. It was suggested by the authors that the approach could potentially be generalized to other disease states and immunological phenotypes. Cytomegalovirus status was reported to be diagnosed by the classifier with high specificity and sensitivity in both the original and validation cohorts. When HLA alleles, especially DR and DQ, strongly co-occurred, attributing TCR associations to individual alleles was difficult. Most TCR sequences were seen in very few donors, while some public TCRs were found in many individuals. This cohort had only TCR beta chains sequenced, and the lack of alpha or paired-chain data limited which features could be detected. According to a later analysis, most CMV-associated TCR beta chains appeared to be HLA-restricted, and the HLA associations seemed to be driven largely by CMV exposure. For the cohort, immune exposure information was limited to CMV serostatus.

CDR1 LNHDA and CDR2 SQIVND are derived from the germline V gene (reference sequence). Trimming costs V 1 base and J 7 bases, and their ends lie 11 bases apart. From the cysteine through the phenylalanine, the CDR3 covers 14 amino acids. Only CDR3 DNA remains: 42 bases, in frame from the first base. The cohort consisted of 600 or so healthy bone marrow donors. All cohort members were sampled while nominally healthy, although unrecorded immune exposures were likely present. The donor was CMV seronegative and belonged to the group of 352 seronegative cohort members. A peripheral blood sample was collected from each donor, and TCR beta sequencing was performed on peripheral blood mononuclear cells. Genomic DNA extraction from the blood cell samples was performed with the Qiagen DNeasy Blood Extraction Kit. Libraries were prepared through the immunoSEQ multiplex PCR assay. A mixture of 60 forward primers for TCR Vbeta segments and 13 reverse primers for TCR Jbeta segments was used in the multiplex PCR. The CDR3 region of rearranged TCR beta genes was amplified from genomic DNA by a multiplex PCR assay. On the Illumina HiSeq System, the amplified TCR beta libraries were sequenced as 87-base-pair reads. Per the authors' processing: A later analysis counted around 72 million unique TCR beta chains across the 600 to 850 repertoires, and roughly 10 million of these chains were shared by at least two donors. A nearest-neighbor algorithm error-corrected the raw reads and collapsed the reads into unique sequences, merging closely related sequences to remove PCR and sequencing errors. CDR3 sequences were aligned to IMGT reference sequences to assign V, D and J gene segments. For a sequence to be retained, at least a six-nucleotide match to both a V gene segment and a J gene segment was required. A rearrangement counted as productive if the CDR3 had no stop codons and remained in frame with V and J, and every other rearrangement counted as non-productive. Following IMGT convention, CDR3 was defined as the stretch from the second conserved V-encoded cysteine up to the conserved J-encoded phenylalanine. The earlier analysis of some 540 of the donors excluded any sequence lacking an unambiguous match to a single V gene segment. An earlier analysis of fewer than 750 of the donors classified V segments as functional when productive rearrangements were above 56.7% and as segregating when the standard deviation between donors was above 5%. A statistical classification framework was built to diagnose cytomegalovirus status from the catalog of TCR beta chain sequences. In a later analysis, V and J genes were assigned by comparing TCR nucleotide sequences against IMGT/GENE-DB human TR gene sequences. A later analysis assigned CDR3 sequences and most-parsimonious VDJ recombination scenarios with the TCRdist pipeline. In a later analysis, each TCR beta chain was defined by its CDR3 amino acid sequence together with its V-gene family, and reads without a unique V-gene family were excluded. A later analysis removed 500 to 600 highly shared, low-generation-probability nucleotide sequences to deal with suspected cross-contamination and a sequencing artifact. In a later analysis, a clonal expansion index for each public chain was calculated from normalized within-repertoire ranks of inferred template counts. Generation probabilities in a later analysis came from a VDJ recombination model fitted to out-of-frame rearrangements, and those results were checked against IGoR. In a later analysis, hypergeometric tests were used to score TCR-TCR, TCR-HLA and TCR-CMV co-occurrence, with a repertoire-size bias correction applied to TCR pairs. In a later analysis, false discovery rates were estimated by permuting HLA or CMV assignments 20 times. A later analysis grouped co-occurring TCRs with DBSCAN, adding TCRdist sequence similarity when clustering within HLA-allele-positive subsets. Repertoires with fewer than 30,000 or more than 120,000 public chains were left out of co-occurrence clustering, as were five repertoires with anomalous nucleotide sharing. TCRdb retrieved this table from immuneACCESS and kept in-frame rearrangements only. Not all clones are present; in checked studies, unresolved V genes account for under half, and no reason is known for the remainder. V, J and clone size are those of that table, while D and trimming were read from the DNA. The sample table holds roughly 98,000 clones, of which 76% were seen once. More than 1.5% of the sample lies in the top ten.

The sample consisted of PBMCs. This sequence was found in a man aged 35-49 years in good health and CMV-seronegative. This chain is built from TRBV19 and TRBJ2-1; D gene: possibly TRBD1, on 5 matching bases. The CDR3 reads CASSIVLAGNEQFF. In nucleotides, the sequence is TGTGCCAGTAGTATAGTTCTGGCAGGGAATGAGCAGTTCTTC.